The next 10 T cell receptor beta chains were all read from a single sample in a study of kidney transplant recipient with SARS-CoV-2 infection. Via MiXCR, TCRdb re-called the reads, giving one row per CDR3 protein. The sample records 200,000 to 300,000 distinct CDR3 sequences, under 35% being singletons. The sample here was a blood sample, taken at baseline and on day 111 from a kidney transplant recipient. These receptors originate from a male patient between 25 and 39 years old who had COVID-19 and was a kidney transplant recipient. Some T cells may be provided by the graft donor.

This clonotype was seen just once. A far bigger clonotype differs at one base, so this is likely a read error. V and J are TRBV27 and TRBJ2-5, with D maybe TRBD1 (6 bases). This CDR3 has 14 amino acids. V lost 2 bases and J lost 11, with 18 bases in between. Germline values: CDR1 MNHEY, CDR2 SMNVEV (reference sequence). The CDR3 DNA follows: TGTGCCAGCAGTTTACGGGACACCTCCTACAAGCAGTACTTC. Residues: CASSLRDTSYKQYF.

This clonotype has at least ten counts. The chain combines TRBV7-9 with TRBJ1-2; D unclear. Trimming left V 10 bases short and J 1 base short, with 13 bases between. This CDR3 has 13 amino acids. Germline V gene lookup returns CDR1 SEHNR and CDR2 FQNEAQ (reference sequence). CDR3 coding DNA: TGTGCCATCCAAACGGGGAGTAACTATGGCTACACCTTC. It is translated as CAIQTGSNYGYTF. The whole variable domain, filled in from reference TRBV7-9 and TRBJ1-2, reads DTGVSQNPRHKITKRGQNVTFRCDPISEHNRLYWYRQTLGQGPEFLTYFQNEAQLEKSRLLSDRFSAERPKGSFSTLEIQRTEQGDSAMYLCAIQTGSNYGYTFGSGTRLTVV.

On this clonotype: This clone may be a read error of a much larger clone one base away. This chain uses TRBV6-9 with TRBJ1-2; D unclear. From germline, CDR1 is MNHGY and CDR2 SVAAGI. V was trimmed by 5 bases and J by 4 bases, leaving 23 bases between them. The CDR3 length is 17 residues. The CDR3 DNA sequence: TGTGCCAGCAGTGAGGTGAGGCCTTACGAAAAGACCTATGGCTACACCTTC. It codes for CASSEVRPYEKTYGYTF.

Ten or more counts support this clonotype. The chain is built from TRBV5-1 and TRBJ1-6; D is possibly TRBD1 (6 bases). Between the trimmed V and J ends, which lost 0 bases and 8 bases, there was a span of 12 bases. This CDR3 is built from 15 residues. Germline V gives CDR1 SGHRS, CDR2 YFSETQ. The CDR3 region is CASSLGAGADSPLHF. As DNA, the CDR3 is TGCGCCAGCAGCTTGGGGGCGGGGGCTGATTCACCCCTCCACTTT.

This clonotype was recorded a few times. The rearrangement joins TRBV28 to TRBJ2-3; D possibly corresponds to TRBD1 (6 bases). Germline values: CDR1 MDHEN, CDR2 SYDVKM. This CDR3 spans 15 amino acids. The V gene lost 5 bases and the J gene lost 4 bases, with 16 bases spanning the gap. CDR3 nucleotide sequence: TGTGCCAGCAGTATCCACAGGGACGGGGCAGATACGCAGTATTTT. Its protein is CASSIHRDGADTQYF.

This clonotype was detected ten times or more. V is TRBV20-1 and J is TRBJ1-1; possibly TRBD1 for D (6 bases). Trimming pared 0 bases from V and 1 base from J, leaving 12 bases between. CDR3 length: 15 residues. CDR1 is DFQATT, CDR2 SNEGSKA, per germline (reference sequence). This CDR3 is CSARDRRTENTEAFF. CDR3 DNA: TGCAGTGCTAGAGATAGGAGGACAGAGAACACTGAAGCTTTCTTT.

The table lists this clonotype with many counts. The CDR3 is CASSQDGRGSGYTF. CDR3 bases: TGCGCCAGCAGCCAAGACGGTAGGGGTAGCGGCTACACCTTC. The rearrangement links TRBV4-1 to TRBJ1-2; D might be TRBD1 (5 bases). The CDR3 has 14 residues. V lost 0 bases and J 8 bases, leaving 13 bases between the germline ends. Germline CDR1 reads MGHRA; CDR2 reads YSYEKL.

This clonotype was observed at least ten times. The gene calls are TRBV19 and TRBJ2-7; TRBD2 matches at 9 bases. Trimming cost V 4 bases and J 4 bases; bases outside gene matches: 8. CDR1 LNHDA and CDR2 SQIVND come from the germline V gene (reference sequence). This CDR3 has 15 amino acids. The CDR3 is CASSRTSARAYEQYF. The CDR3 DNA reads TGTGCCAGTAGTAGGACTAGCGCCCGGGCGTACGAGCAGTACTTC.

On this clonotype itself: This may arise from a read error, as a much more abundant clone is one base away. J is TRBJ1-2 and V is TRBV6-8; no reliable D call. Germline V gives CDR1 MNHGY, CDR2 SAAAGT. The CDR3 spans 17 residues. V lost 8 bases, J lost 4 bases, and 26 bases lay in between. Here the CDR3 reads CASGSNTRSRKTYGYTF. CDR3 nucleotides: TGTGCCAGCGGTTCTAACACACGCTCTAGAAAGACCTATGGCTACACCTTC.

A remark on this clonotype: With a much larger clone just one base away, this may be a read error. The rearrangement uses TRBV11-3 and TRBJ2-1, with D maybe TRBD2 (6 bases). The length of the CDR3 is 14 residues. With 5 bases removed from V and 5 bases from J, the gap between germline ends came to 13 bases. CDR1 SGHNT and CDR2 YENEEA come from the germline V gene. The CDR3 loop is CASSPGLPDNEQFF. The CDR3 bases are TGTGCCAGCAGCCCAGGACTACCCGACAATGAGCAGTTCTTC.